This TCR beta chain comes out of a study of PD-L1 blockade in urothelial cancer. Study at large: Prior chemotherapy in patients spanned 0 to 3 regimens.

Time point described: pretreatment peripheral blood. The CDR3 is 15 amino acids. CDR1 and CDR2 from the germline V gene are LNHDA and SQIVND (reference sequence). V was trimmed by 7 bases and J by 0 bases, leaving 16 bases between them. Here immunoSEQ multiplex PCR was the method, and the copy in TCRdb shows in-frame clones only, minus some. The sample lists 40,000 to 60,000 clones, 79% occurring once. The source is a man in his sixties or seventies with urothelial cancer. The chain uses TRBV19 and TRBJ2-7, with a weak D call TRBD2 (5 bases). The source material was PBMCs, sampled around atezolizumab (anti-PD-L1) treatment. The CDR3: CASKLSGRSSYEQYF. CDR3 nucleotides: TGTGCCAGTAAACTGAGCGGAAGGAGCTCCTACGAGCAGTACTTC.